The clone carrying this T cell receptor (beta chain) occurred a few times. Data came from immunoSEQ multiplex PCR; TCRdb stores just in-frame clones and leaves some out. This repertoire shows fewer than 70,000 clones, roughly 88% found once; its top ten account for roughly 2.3%. This sample is drawn from a study of blood T cell repertoires in COVID-19. This CDR3 has 13 residues. The germline V gene encodes CDR1 MGHDK and CDR2 SYGVNS. V lost 4 bases, J lost 5 bases, and 9 bases lay in between. V and J are TRBV25-1 and TRBJ1-5, with D maybe TRBD1 (5 bases). The sequenced sample consisted of peripheral blood. The receptor comes from a human donor in a cohort sampled during active COVID-19. The CDR3 region is CASSGSGYQPQHF. CDR3 bases: TGTGCCAGCAGTGGTTCAGGGTATCAGCCCCAGCATTTT. Combining the CDR3 with reference TRBV25-1 and TRBJ1-5 gives the whole variable domain EADIYQTPRYLVIGTGKKITLECSQTMGHDKMYWYQQDPGMELHLIHYSYGVNSTEKGDLSSESTVSRIRTEHFPLTLESARPSHTSQYLCASSGSGYQPQHFGDGTRLSIL.